One sample yielded the 27 T cell receptor beta chains listed below, sequenced in a study of blood T cell repertoires in COVID-19. This table comes from immunoSEQ multiplex PCR, and its TCRdb copy is limited to in-frame clones, with some not included. The sample shows under 250,000 clones, around 86% of them seen only once. Sequencing was carried out using peripheral blood. These receptors all stem from a woman aged 80 or older with COVID-19, enrolled during active disease.

This rearrangement joins TRBV7-3 to TRBJ1-1, with a possible D match to TRBD1 (6 bases). The CDR3 consists of 15 residues. The germline V gene has CDR1 SGHTA and CDR2 FQGTGA. Trimming shortened V by 2 bases and J by 5 bases, and 15 bases separated the two germline ends. The CDR3 DNA reads TGTGCCAGCAGCTTAGTGGGGGCTGGGAGAACTGAAGCTTTCTTT. The encoded protein is CASSLVGAGRTEAFF.

This chain joins TRBV6-6 and TRBJ1-1, with TRBD1 as a possible D gene (5 bases). The CDR3 has 15 amino acids. Trimming took off 0 bases at V and 4 bases at J, with 12 bases between the two ends. CDR1 and CDR2 from the germline V gene are MNHNY and SVGAGI (reference sequence). As DNA, the CDR3 is TGTGCCAGCAGTTACTCGGAGGGGTGGGGCACTGAAGCTTTCTTT. Translation: CASSYSEGWGTEAFF.

This clone has only one observation. This rearrangement joins TRBV2 to TRBJ2-1, with 10 bases aligning to TRBD2. V was pared by 6 bases and J by 7 bases, with 3 bases of the junction left unmatched. The germline V gene has CDR1 SNHLY and CDR2 FYNNEI. The CDR3 spans 13 residues. The CDR3 here is CASRAGGLNEQFF. CDR3 bases: TGTGCCAGCAGAGCGGGGGGGCTTAATGAGCAGTTCTTC.

A single count supports this clone. The chain is built from TRBV6-6 and TRBJ1-5; possible D gene TRBD1, 6 bases. V dropped 7 bases and J dropped 0 bases, with 13 bases sitting between them. Germline V lookup: CDR1 MNHNY, CDR2 SVGAGI (reference sequence). The CDR3 is 15 amino acids. In DNA, the CDR3 is TGTGCCAGCACGTTGGACAGTTATAGCAATCAGCCCCAGCATTTT. The encoded protein is CASTLDSYSNQPQHF.

The V call is TRBV7-2, the J call TRBJ1-1; D remains ambiguous. The CDR3 sequence is 12 residues long. Per the germline V gene, CDR1 is SGHTA and CDR2 is FQGNSA. With 5 bases removed from V and 4 bases from J, the gap between germline ends came to 8 bases. CDR3 DNA: TGTGCCAGCAGCGCGCTTGGCACTGAAGCTTTCTTT. Protein: CASSALGTEAFF.

The chain joins TRBV2 to TRBJ1-1; D gene ambiguous. The V end lost 8 bases, the J end lost 4 bases, and 8 bases lay between the germline ends. The CDR3 extends over 11 amino acids. The V gene's germline CDR1 is SNHLY and CDR2 FYNNEI. CDR3 sequence reads: CASRRRTEAFF. The CDR3 nucleotides are TGTGCCAGCCGCAGGCGCACTGAAGCTTTCTTT.

The chain links TRBV2 to TRBJ1-4, with 10 bases fitting TRBD1. Trimming took 6 bases from V and 7 from J; bases not matched to a gene: 5. Looked up from germline, CDR1 is SNHLY and CDR2 is FYNNEI. The CDR3 loop spans 14 amino acids. The CDR3 sequence: CASRGTGVSEKLFF. DNA of the CDR3: TGTGCCAGCAGGGGGACAGGGGTTTCTGAAAAACTGTTTTTT.

This clone was detected only once. The genes are TRBV10-3 and TRBJ1-3; the D is unclear. V was pared by 8 bases and J by 0 bases, with 14 bases between. Looked up from germline, CDR1 is ENHRY and CDR2 is SYGVKD. The CDR3 has 15 residues. CDR3 in amino acids: CAIGEGRGSGNTIYF. In DNA, the CDR3 is TGTGCCATCGGGGAAGGGCGGGGCTCTGGAAACACCATATATTTT.

The V call is TRBV19, the J call TRBJ2-5, with a possible D match to TRBD1 (6 bases). Trimming left V 5 bases short and J 7 bases short, with 17 bases between. The CDR3 has 14 residues. Germline values: CDR1 LNHDA, CDR2 SQIVND (reference sequence). Written as DNA, the CDR3 is TGTGCCAGTAGTTCGATTGGACAGCCGACGACCCAGTACTTC. It specifies CASSSIGQPTTQYF.

Comment on this clone: Other DNA sequences of this sample code for an identical CDR3. V gene TRBV29-1 combines with J gene TRBJ2-1; a possible D gene is TRBD2 (6 bases). CDR3 length: 11 residues. With 3 bases removed from V and 7 bases from J, the gap between germline ends came to 7 bases. The V gene's germline CDR1 is SQVTM and CDR2 ANQGSEA. The CDR3 is CSVDRGNEQFF. The CDR3 bases are TGCAGCGTTGATCGGGGGAATGAGCAGTTCTTC.

The count of this clone is one. The V gene is TRBV10-3, the J gene TRBJ2-1; 12 bases match TRBD2. The V segment lost 6 bases and the J segment 4 bases; nucleotides outside the gene matches: 4. The CDR3 totals 15 residues. Germline V gene lookup returns CDR1 ENHRY and CDR2 SYGVKD. Here the CDR3 reads CAISTSGGNYNEQFF. In nucleotides, the CDR3 is TGTGCCATCAGCACTAGCGGGGGGAATTACAATGAGCAGTTCTTC.

The V call is TRBV15, the J call TRBJ1-5; D perhaps matches TRBD1 (6 bases). V lost 3 bases and J lost 0, with 12 bases in between. Germline V gives CDR1 LNHNV, CDR2 YYDKDF (reference sequence). The CDR3 extends over 16 amino acids. The chain's CDR3 is CATSRQSGVSNQPQHF. CDR3 in DNA: TGTGCCACCAGCAGGCAATCAGGGGTTAGCAATCAGCCCCAGCATTTT.

V usage is TRBV6-5 and J usage is TRBJ1-1; tentatively, D is TRBD1 (5 bases). Trimming removed 7 bases at V and 1 base at J, with 16 bases between. The CDR3 has 15 amino acids. Germline assignment: CDR1 MNHEY and CDR2 SVGAGI. This chain's CDR3 is CASTGSGAPNTEAFF. Here the CDR3 DNA reads TGTGCCAGCACTGGGTCTGGGGCCCCGAACACTGAAGCTTTCTTT.

The chain couples TRBV5-4 to TRBJ1-1; a possible D gene is TRBD1 (6 bases). V was trimmed by 6 bases and J by 2 bases, leaving 17 bases between them. The CDR3 loop spans 15 amino acids. CDR1 SGHNT and CDR2 YYREEE come from the germline V gene (reference sequence). The DNA of the CDR3 is TGTGCCAGCACCATTTCCCTGACAGGAAACACTGAAGCTTTCTTT. Translation gives CASTISLTGNTEAFF.

CDR3 coding DNA: TGTGCCATCAGTGATCTCTTACGGAAACTAGCGGGGGTTACGAACACCGGGGAGCTGTTTTTT. Its translation: CAISDLLRKLAGVTNTGELFF. V usage is TRBV10-3 and J usage is TRBJ2-2, with 11 bases identical to TRBD2. The V gene end was trimmed by 3 bases and the J gene end by 0 bases; junction bases not matched to a gene: 15. CDR1 is ENHRY, CDR2 SYGVKD, per germline. The CDR3 has 21 residues.

V usage is TRBV5-1 and J usage is TRBJ1-1; unclear D gene. V dropped 0 bases and J dropped 1 base, with 4 bases sitting between them. Germline CDR1 and CDR2: SGHRS and YFSETQ. This CDR3 is built from 13 residues. In nucleotides, the CDR3 is TGCGCCAGCAGCTTGGAGCAGAACACTGAAGCTTTCTTT. Translated, it gives CASSLEQNTEAFF.

V is TRBV6-4 and J is TRBJ1-1, with TRBD1 matching 7 bases. Germline CDR1 is MRHNA and CDR2 is SNTAGT. V shed 8 bases and J 4 bases; nucleotides not matched to a gene: 10. The CDR3 covers 14 residues. Here the CDR3 reads CASRGTVSSTEAFF. CDR3 DNA sequence: TGTGCCAGCCGCGGGACAGTTAGTAGCACTGAAGCTTTCTTT.

The V and J genes are TRBV7-2 and TRBJ1-4, with TRBD1 matching 9 bases. Germline loops: CDR1 SGHTA, CDR2 FQGNSA. There are 13 residues in the CDR3. V trimming: 5 bases; J trimming: 16 bases; junction bases outside the gene matches: 11. CDR3 loop: CASSIGQGTLRFF. DNA of the CDR3: TGTGCCAGCAGCATTGGACAGGGGACGCTAAGGTTTTTT.

Only one count was recorded for this clone. In DNA, the CDR3 is TGCGCCAGCAGCTGGACAGCTTTGAACACTGAAGCTTTCTTT. Its protein product is CASSWTALNTEAFF. The V gene is TRBV5-1, the J gene TRBJ1-1, with TRBD1 as a possible D gene (6 bases). CDR3 length: 14 amino acids. Germline lookup yields CDR1 SGHRS and CDR2 YFSETQ. V lost 3 bases and J lost 0, with 9 bases in between.

The V gene is TRBV5-1, the J gene TRBJ1-2; the D gene is possibly TRBD1 (6 bases). V was trimmed by 3 bases and J by 6 bases, leaving 18 bases between them. CDR1 and CDR2 (germline): SGHRS, YFSETQ. This CDR3 has 15 residues. This CDR3 reads CASSSQTGRLDGYTF. CDR3 DNA: TGCGCCAGCAGCTCCCAGACAGGCCGCCTCGATGGCTACACCTTC.

The chain has TRBV4-1 and TRBJ1-2; D is unclear. The germline gives CDR1 MGHRA, CDR2 YSYEKL. The CDR3 runs 15 residues. V lost 1 base and J lost 8, with 17 bases in between. As DNA, the CDR3 is TGCGCCAGCAGCCAAGGGTACGGGAGGGTCCGCGGCTACACCTTC. Translating it yields CASSQGYGRVRGYTF.

The chain employs TRBV6-2 or TRBV6-3 and TRBJ2-2; TRBD1 matches 9 bases. The CDR3 runs 18 residues. Trimming cost V 3 bases and J 5 bases; bases outside gene matches: 13. CDR1 is MNHEY, CDR2 SVGEGT, per germline. The CDR3 region is CASSYSGYRGLGTGELFF. The CDR3, as DNA: TGTGCCAGCAGTTATTCCGGATACAGGGGGCTTGGGACCGGGGAGCTGTTTTTT.

V usage is TRBV28 and J usage is TRBJ1-4; 10 bases are shared with TRBD1. Germline trimming cut 4 bases from V and 7 bases from J; bases unmatched to any gene: 9. CDR3 length: 16 amino acids. The germline CDR1 and CDR2 sequences are MDHEN and SYDVKM. Written as DNA, the CDR3 is TGTGCCAGCAGTTCGGGGGCGGACAGGGGGAGTGAAAAACTGTTTTTT. Its protein product is CASSSGADRGSEKLFF.

Note on this clone: Other DNA sequences of this sample code for an identical CDR3. The gene calls are TRBV3-1 (or the pseudogene TRBV3-2) and TRBJ1-3, with a possible D match to TRBD1 (6 bases). Trimming removed 4 bases from V and 0 bases from J, with 13 bases in between. The V gene's germline CDR1 is LGHDT and CDR2 YNNKEL (reference sequence). The CDR3 runs 16 residues. In DNA form, the CDR3 reads TGTGCCAGCAGCCCCGGCAGGGGTAGCTCTGGAAACACCATATATTTT. Encoded protein: CASSPGRGSSGNTIYF.

The chain uses TRBV7-8 and TRBJ2-3; 11 bases are shared with TRBD2. This CDR3 region has 16 residues. The junction had 8 bases not matched to a gene; V was cut back by 4 bases and J by 5 bases. Germline V gene data show CDR1 as SGHVS and CDR2 as FQNEAQ. DNA of the CDR3: TGTGCCAGCAGCTCTCTAGCGGGGGGCCGAATAGATACGCAGTATTTT. Translated: CASSSLAGGRIDTQYF.

The chain uses TRBV6-5 and TRBJ2-3; 8 bases align to TRBD2. The CDR3 spans 14 residues. Germline V gene sequence: CDR1 MNHEY, CDR2 SVGAGI. Trimming at V came to 9 bases and at J to 2 bases, leaving 7 bases not matched to a gene. CDR3 nucleotides: TGTGCCAGTGGACGGGGGGGCCTCACAGATACGCAGTATTTT. As protein: CASGRGGLTDTQYF.

The chain is built from TRBV6-5 and TRBJ2-7; 9 bases align to TRBD2. Germline assignment: CDR1 MNHEY and CDR2 SVGAGI. The V segment lost 7 bases and the J segment 3 bases; nucleotides outside the gene matches: 10. The CDR3 has 15 amino acids. The CDR3 coding sequence is TGTGCCAGCATCACAGCGGGGGGCCAACTCTACGAGCAGTACTTC. Translation gives CASITAGGQLYEQYF.